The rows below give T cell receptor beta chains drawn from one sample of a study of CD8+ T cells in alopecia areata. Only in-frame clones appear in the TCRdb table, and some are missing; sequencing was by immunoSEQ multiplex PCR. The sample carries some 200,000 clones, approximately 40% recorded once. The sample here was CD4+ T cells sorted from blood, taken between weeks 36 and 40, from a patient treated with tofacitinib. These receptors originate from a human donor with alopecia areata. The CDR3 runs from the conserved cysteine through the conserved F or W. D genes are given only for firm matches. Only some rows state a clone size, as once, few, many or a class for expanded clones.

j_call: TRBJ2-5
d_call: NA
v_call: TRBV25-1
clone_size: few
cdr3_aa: CASIADGTGVRTQYF
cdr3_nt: TGTGCCAGCATAGCCGACGGGACGGGGGTTCGGACCCAGTACTTC

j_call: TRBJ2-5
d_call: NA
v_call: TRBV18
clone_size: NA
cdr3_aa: CASSSQETQYF
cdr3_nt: TGTGCCAGCTCATCGCAAGAGACCCAGTACTTC

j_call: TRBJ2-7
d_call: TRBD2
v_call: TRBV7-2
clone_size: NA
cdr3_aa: CASSHLSTGGSTFEQYF
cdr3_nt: TGTGCCAGCAGCCACCTTTCTACTGGCGGGAGCACTTTCGAGCAGTACTTC

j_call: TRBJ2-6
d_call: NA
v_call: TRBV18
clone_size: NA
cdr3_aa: CASSPVRDGANVLTF
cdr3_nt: TGTGCCAGCTCACCAGTAAGGGACGGGGCCAACGTCCTGACTTTC

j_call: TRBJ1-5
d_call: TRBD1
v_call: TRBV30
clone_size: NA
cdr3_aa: CAWATGGGQPQHF
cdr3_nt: TGTGCCTGGGCCACAGGGGGGGGTCAGCCCCAGCATTTT

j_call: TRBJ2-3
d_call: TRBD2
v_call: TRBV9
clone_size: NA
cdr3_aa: CASSGDPGTSGVTQYF
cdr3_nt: TGTGCCAGCAGCGGAGACCCCGGGACTAGTGGGGTAACGCAGTATTTT

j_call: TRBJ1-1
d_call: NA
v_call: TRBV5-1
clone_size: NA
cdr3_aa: CASSLVGGTNTEAFF
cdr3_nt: TGCGCCAGCAGCTTGGTGGGAGGGACGAACACTGAAGCTTTCTTT

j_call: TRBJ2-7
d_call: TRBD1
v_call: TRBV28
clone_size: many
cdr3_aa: CASSLRSGGSEQYF
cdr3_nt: TGTGCCAGCAGTTTAAGGTCAGGGGGTAGCGAGCAGTACTTC

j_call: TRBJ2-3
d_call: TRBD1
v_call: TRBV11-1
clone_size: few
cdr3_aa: CASSARQGWTDTQYF
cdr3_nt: TGTGCCAGCAGCGCCCGACAGGGTTGGACAGATACGCAGTATTTT

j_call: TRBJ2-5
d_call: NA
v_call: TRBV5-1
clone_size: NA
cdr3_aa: CASSSGLQETQYF
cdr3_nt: TGCGCCAGCAGCAGCGGGCTTCAAGAGACCCAGTACTTC

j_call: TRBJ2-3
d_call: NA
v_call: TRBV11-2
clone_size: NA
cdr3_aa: CASSLDFIDTQYF
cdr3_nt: TGTGCCAGCAGCTTAGATTTCATAGATACGCAGTATTTT

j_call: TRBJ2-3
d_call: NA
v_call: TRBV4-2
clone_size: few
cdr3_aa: CASSQYIPQHADTQYF
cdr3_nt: TGTGCCAGCAGCCAATATATACCCCAACACGCAGATACGCAGTATTTT

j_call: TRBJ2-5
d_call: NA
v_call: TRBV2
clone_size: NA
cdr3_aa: CASSEPRTRRVETQYF
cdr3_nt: TGTGCCAGCAGTGAGCCAAGGACACGCCGGGTGGAGACCCAGTACTTC